This T cell receptor (beta chain) was sequenced during a study of CD8 T cells in ankylosing spondylitis. Notes on the study in general: Earlier literature documents some of the motif variants in reactive arthritis synovial fluid and blood. Clones linked to disease were reported to show significant enrichment in matched ankylosing spondylitis synovial fluid. One TCR beta motif, made up of about 8 highly homologous variants, appeared characteristic of ankylosing spondylitis blood.

Of note for this clonotype: Its antigen is unknown.

Quantitative 5'-RACE was performed with molecular barcodes, and it yielded the TCR beta libraries. Each CDR3 protein gets one entry after TCRdb re-called the 5' RACE reads with MiXCR. Of around 770,000 distinct CDR3 sequences detected, 15% to 20% appear once; the ten largest clones hold about 20%. This CDR3 region has 15 residues. With V trimmed by 5 bases and J by 4 bases, 9 bases remained unmatched. Germline V gene sequence: CDR1 SGHVS, CDR2 FQNEAQ. The sample comprised blood, either unsorted or a sorted T cell fraction (not recorded which). The chain couples TRBV7-8 to TRBJ1-1, with 8 bases identical to TRBD1. The sequence derives from a male donor with ankylosing spondylitis. The CDR3 here is CASSHKRTGPTEAFF. CDR3 sequence (DNA): TGTGCCAGCAGCCACAAGAGGACAGGGCCCACTGAAGCTTTCTTT. Full variable domain (remainder filled in from reference TRBV7-8 and TRBJ1-1): GAGVSQSPRYKVAKRGQDVALRCDPISGHVSLFWYQQALGQGPEFLTYFQNEAQLDKSGLPSDRFFAERPEGSVSTLKIQRTQQEDSAVYLCASSHKRTGPTEAFFGQGTRLTVV.